These 5 T cell receptor beta chains were sequenced from one sample in a study of CD8+ T cells in alopecia areata. cDNA prepared by RNA extraction and subsequent reverse transcription served as the template for sequencing. Sequencing used immunoSEQ multiplex PCR; TCRdb keeps in-frame clones, though not all of them. This table has some 44,000 clones, roughly 92% appearing once. Treatment of the sample: oral pan-JAK inhibitor, 5-10 mg twice daily. The source was CD8+ T cells sorted from blood, collected at week 24, from a patient treated with tofacitinib. The source is a human donor with alopecia areata.

The chain combines TRBV29-1 with TRBJ2-2; 8 bases line up with TRBD1. The CDR3 is 12 residues long. The V gene's germline CDR1 is SQVTM and CDR2 ANQGSEA. J gave up 7 bases and V 4 bases, and 2 bases lay outside the gene matches. The CDR3 nucleotides read TGCAGCGTTGCAGGGGGCGGCGGGGAGCTGTTTTTT. The encoded protein is CSVAGGGGELFF.

The rearrangement joins TRBV13 to TRBJ2-7, with a tentative D call TRBD1 (6 bases). Trimming cost V 1 base and J 0 bases, with 7 bases left between them. Germline V CDR1 and CDR2: PRHDT, FYEKMQ (reference sequence). The CDR3 runs to 14 residues. CDR3 residues: CASSLEQGSYEQYF. CDR3 DNA: TGTGCCAGCAGCTTAGAACAGGGCTCCTACGAGCAGTACTTC.

This clone was observed once. In DNA form, the CDR3 reads TGTGCCAGCAGCTTGTCCCCGTCGGGCAAAAACATTCAGTACTTC. Its translation: CASSLSPSGKNIQYF. This chain joins TRBV7-2 and TRBJ2-4; D is undetermined. The CDR3 is made up of 15 amino acids. Trimming left V 3 bases short and J 3 bases short, with 12 bases between. The germline CDR1 and CDR2 sequences are SGHTA and FQGNSA.

The CDR3 sequence is CASSQGRGNSYNEQFF. The CDR3 DNA sequence: TGTGCCAGCAGTCAAGGACGGGGAAATTCCTACAATGAGCAGTTCTTC. The chain recombines TRBV28 with TRBJ2-1, with D perhaps matching TRBD2 (5 bases). From germline, CDR1 is MDHEN and CDR2 SYDVKM. The V gene lost 5 bases and the J gene lost 1 base, with 15 bases spanning the gap. The CDR3 contains 16 residues.

The chain recombines TRBV6-5 with TRBJ1-4, with D possibly being TRBD1 (6 bases). The germline V gene has CDR1 MNHEY and CDR2 SVGAGI. The CDR3 extends over 16 amino acids. V was pared by 0 bases and J by 5 bases, with 13 bases between. This CDR3 is CASSYSNRAENEKLFF. Written as DNA, the CDR3 is TGTGCCAGCAGTTACTCGAACAGGGCGGAAAATGAAAAACTGTTTTTT.